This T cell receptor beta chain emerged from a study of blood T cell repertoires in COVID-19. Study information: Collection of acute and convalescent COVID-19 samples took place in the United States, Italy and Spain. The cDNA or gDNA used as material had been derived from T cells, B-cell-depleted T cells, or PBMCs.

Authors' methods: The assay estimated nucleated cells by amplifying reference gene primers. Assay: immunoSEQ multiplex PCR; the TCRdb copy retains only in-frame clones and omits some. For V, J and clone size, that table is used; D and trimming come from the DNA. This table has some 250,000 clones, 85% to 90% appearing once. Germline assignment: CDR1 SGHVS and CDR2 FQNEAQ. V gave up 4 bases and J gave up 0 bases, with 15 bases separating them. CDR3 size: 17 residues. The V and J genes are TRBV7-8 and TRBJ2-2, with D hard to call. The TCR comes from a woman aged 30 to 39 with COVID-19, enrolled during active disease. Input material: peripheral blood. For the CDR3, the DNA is TGTGCCAGCAGCTACCCCGATGATGGCCCGAACACCGGGGAGCTGTTTTTT. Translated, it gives CASSYPDDGPNTGELFF.